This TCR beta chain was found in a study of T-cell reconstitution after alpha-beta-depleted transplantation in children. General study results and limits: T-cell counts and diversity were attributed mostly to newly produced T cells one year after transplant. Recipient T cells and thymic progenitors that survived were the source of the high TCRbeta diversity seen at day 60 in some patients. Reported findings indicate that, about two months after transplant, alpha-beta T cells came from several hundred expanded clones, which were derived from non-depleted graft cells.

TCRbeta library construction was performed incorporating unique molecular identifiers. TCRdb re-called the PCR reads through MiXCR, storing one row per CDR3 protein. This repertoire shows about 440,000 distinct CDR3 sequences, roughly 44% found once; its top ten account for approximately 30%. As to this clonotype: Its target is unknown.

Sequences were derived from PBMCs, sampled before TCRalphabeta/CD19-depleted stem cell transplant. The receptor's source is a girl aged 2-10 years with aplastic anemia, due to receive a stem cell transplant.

CDR3 region: CSVEEGGEQFF. The CDR3 nucleotides read TGCAGCGTTGAAGAAGGGGGGGAGCAGTTCTTC. This chain uses TRBV29-1 with TRBJ2-1; D might be TRBD1 or TRBD2, each matching 6 bases. Germline CDR1 and CDR2: SQVTM and ANQGSEA. This CDR3 contains 11 residues. V was cut by 0 bases and J by 10 bases, with 7 bases left in between.